Listed below are T cell receptor beta chains from one sample, sequenced in a study of spatial heterogeneity in lung cancer. One entry per CDR3 protein results from TCRdb running MiXCR on the 5' RACE reads. The sample contains around 100,000 distinct CDR3 sequences, approximately 4% of which appear only once. The sample in question was lung tumor tissue, obtained at surgery. Source of these receptors: a male donor with early-stage non-small cell lung cancer. The CDR3 runs from the conserved cysteine through the conserved F or W. A D gene is named only where the DNA matches it firmly. Only part of the rows carry a size: once, few, many, or a class if the clone is expanded.

many	TRBV25-1	-	TRBJ2-5	TGTGCCAGCAGTACAGGGATCGCGGAGACCCAGTACTTC	CASSTGIAETQYF
many	TRBV5-1	TRBD2	TRBJ2-2	TGCGCCAGCAGCCCTGGCAGCGGGAGGAGTGACGGGGAGCTGTTTTTT	CASSPGSGRSDGELFF
-	TRBV7-9	TRBD2	TRBJ2-1	TGTGCCAGCAGCCCGGGACTAGCGGAGAATGAGCAGTTCTTC	CASSPGLAENEQFF
many	TRBV3-1	-	TRBJ2-1	TGTGCCAGCAGCCGGCCCGGGGGTGGAGAATTCTTC	CASSRPGGGEFF
many	TRBV28	-	TRBJ2-7	TGTGCCAGCAGTTATGGGCCCGGGAGCTCCTACGAGCAGTACTTC	CASSYGPGSSYEQYF
many	TRBV19	TRBD1	TRBJ2-7	TGTGCCAGTAGCGCGGGACAGGTGAGCGAGCAGTACTTC	CASSAGQVSEQYF
many	TRBV6-6	-	TRBJ1-5	TGTGCCACACAAGGTCCGGGAAATCAGCCCCAGCATTTT	CATQGPGNQPQHF
few	TRBV12-3/TRBV12-4	-	TRBJ2-3	TGTGCCAGCAGGGGACTGGTCACAGATACGCAGTATTTT	CASRGLVTDTQYF
-	TRBV4-1	-	TRBJ1-1	TGCGCCAGCAGCCAAGATTCCGGGGCAGCTCTACTTAAAGCTTTCTTT	CASSQDSGAALLKAFF
few	TRBV7-6	-	TRBJ1-2	TGTGCCAGCAGACCCGGGGGAGGGGAACCTATACAGGGAATGGACTATGGCTACACCTTC	CASRPGGGEPIQGMDYGYTF
few	TRBV11-2	TRBD2	TRBJ2-1	TGTGCCAGCAGCTTAGGATCCCTAGCGGGCATTAATGAGCAGTTCTTC	CASSLGSLAGINEQFF
many	TRBV3-1	TRBD1	TRBJ2-3	TGTGCCAGCAGCCAACAGACAGGGTATACAGATACGCAGTATTTT	CASSQQTGYTDTQYF
many	TRBV20-1	TRBD1	TRBJ1-3	TGCAGTGCGGTACAGGGGAAAGTCGACTCTGGAAACACCATATATTTT	CSAVQGKVDSGNTIYF
-	TRBV5-1	TRBD2	TRBJ2-1	TGCGCCAGCAGCTTGGACGCGGGAGGGTATGAGCAGTTCTTC	CASSLDAGGYEQFF
many	TRBV7-2	TRBD2	TRBJ2-3	TGTGCCAGCAGCTTAGTTGCAACTAGCGGGCCGCAGTATTTT	CASSLVATSGPQYF
many	TRBV5-1	-	TRBJ2-3	TGCGCCAGCAGCTTGCAGGACACAGATACGCAGTATTTT	CASSLQDTDTQYF
-	TRBV27	TRBD1	TRBJ1-1	TGTGCCAGCAGTCCGGGGGGACAGGGTTGGGACACTGAAGCTTTCTTT	CASSPGGQGWDTEAFF
many	TRBV3-1	-	TRBJ2-5	TGTGCCAGCAGCCAAGATCTAGTTAGTAATGGTGAGACCCAGTACTTC	CASSQDLVSNGETQYF
few	TRBV4-1	-	TRBJ1-5	TGCGCCAGCAGCCAAGACCCCACCTTCGACGGGTGGCCCCAGCATTTT	CASSQDPTFDGWPQHF
few	TRBV5-1	TRBD2	TRBJ2-1	TGCGCCAGCAGCTTGACTACGACTAGCGGGAGGTACGCCCGGAGTTGGGATGAGCAGTTCTTC	CASSLTTTSGRYARSWDEQFF
many	TRBV20-1	TRBD2	TRBJ2-3	TGCAGTGCTAGATCCGGACTAGCGGGAACGGAAAATACGCAGTATTTT	CSARSGLAGTENTQYF
many	TRBV6-5	-	TRBJ2-7	TGTGCCAGCAGTCGCGGGGACGGCTACGAGCAGTACTTC	CASSRGDGYEQYF
-	TRBV7-9	-	TRBJ2-7	TGTGCCAGCAGCCACGGGCGCCAATCCACCTACGAGCAGTACTTC	CASSHGRQSTYEQYF
few	TRBV7-2	TRBD2	TRBJ2-2	TGTGCCAGCAGCTTAGCTCCTAGCGGGATAGTCGGGGAGCTGTTTTTT	CASSLAPSGIVGELFF
-	TRBV6-6	-	TRBJ1-5	TGTGCCAGCAGTTACGCGGCAGTCAATCAGCCCCAGCATTTT	CASSYAAVNQPQHF
many	TRBV5-1	-	TRBJ2-5	TGCGCCAGCAGCTCGTGGTCCGGAAAAGAGACCCAGTACTTC	CASSSWSGKETQYF
many	TRBV5-1	TRBD1	TRBJ1-2	TGCGCCAGCAGCTCCACGACAGGGGATGGCTACACCTTC	CASSSTTGDGYTF
many	TRBV6-5	TRBD2	TRBJ2-3	TGTGCCAGCAGCCCACTAGCGGGAGGGGCGGATACGCAGTATTTT	CASSPLAGGADTQYF
many	TRBV3-1	-	TRBJ2-2	TGTGCCAGCAGCCAAGATATGGTCCGGTTGGGGGAGCTGTTTTTT	CASSQDMVRLGELFF
few	TRBV25-1	-	TRBJ2-5	TGTGCCAGCAGCGGATGGGGGGGCCCGGAGACCCAGTACTTC	CASSGWGGPETQYF
few	TRBV19	-	TRBJ1-5	TGTGCCAGCTCACCCGCCAGTGTTCCCCAGCATTTT	CASSPASVPQHF
-	TRBV28	-	TRBJ1-3	TGTGCCAGCAGCGTTTATTTAGACGACAGCTCTGGAAACACCATATATTTT	CASSVYLDDSSGNTIYF
many	TRBV28	TRBD2	TRBJ2-3	TGTGCCAGCAGCCTGACTAGCGGGAGTGCAGTATCGGGTTATTTT	CASSLTSGSAVSGYF
many	TRBV11-2	-	TRBJ2-1	TGTGCCAGCAGCTTAGCGGCCAGAACAGCGGGTTACAATGAGCAGTTCTTC	CASSLAARTAGYNEQFF
many	TRBV6-1	TRBD2	TRBJ2-2	TGTGCCAGCAGTGAATTGCGGGAGGTCACCGGGGAGCTGTTTTTT	CASSELREVTGELFF
few	TRBV6-1	-	TRBJ2-7	TGTGCCAGCAGTGACCACGGGGGCTACGAGCAGTACTTC	CASSDHGGYEQYF
few	TRBV13	TRBD2	TRBJ2-3	TGTGCCAGCGGACAACAACTAGCGACTAGCACAGATACGCAGTATTTT	CASGQQLATSTDTQYF
many	TRBV2	-	TRBJ1-4	TGTGCCAGCAGTAGGGACTTTCCAGCCCGGACCACACCTGAAAAACTGTTTTTT	CASSRDFPARTTPEKLFF
few	TRBV19	-	TRBJ1-4	TGTGCCAGTAGTCCCATGGGACGGGATAATGAAAAACTGTTTTTT	CASSPMGRDNEKLFF
many	TRBV6-1	-	TRBJ2-6	TGTGCCAGCAGTGAACAGGGCCTATCTGGGGCCAACGTCCTGACTTTC	CASSEQGLSGANVLTF
many	TRBV12-3/TRBV12-4	-	TRBJ2-7	TGTGCCAGCAGTTTACGACCTTACGAGCAGTACTTC	CASSLRPYEQYF
many	TRBV3-1	-	TRBJ2-7	TGTGCCAGCACCCTAGGACCCAGCTCCTACGAGCAGTACTTC	CASTLGPSSYEQYF
many	TRBV28	TRBD1	TRBJ2-7	TGTGCCAGCGTCGGGACAGGATATCCCGGGGCTTACGAGCAGTACTTC	CASVGTGYPGAYEQYF
few	TRBV6-1	TRBD1	TRBJ1-5	TGTGCCAGCAGCCCCGACGGGACAGGATTCTCGGAGCCCCAGCATTTT	CASSPDGTGFSEPQHF
many	TRBV2	TRBD2	TRBJ2-1	TGTGCCAGCAGAAAGGGACTAGCGGGACGGGAGCAGTTCTTC	CASRKGLAGREQFF
many	TRBV12-3/TRBV12-4	-	TRBJ1-2	TGTGCCAGCTCGGGCGTTCCATGGCACTATGGCTACACCTTC	CASSGVPWHYGYTF
many	TRBV10-2	TRBD2	TRBJ2-3	TGCGCCAGCAGTGGTCGGGGACTATCCACAGATACGCAGTATTTT	CASSGRGLSTDTQYF
-	TRBV4-2	TRBD1	TRBJ2-1	TGTGCCAGCAGCCTAGGGACAGAAGAAACTTACAATGAGCAGTTCTTC	CASSLGTEETYNEQFF
-	TRBV4-2	-	TRBJ1-2	TGTGCCAGCAGCCAAGGTCGGCAAGGGTACTATGGCTACACCTTC	CASSQGRQGYYGYTF
many	TRBV28	TRBD1	TRBJ2-4	TGTGCCAGCAGTTTATACAGGGGGCCGGTGTCCAAAAACATTCAGTACTTC	CASSLYRGPVSKNIQYF
many	TRBV5-1	-	TRBJ2-7	TGCGCCAGCAGCTACCGGGACGGCGCCTACGAGCAGTACTTC	CASSYRDGAYEQYF
many	TRBV12-3/TRBV12-4	-	TRBJ1-1	TGTGCCAGCAGCATTCTTAGTCCCACTGAAGCTTTCTTT	CASSILSPTEAFF
many	TRBV20-1	-	TRBJ2-5	TGCAGTGCTAGAGGCGGTTGGGAAGTCCAGTACTTC	CSARGGWEVQYF